Each of the 7 T cell receptor beta chains below was sequenced from the same sample in a study of glioma-infiltrating T cells after dendritic cell vaccination. The time point here: after dendritic cell vaccination, including at tumor progression/relapse. The assay was immunoSEQ multiplex PCR, and TCRdb's table has in-frame clones only and misses some. The table shows tens of thousands of clones, with about nine tenths occurring only once. The sequences come from blood, collected after dendritic cell vaccination. Receptors originate from a human donor with glioblastoma.

This clone was detected only once. CDR3 loop: CASRQGLLNYGYTF. CDR3 nucleotide sequence: TGTGCCAGCAGACAGGGACTACTTAACTATGGCTACACCTTC. The chain recombines TRBV5-5 with TRBJ1-2; weak D call: TRBD1 (6 bases). Germline lookup yields CDR1 SGHKS and CDR2 YYEKEE (reference sequence). V was pared by 5 bases and J by 1 base, with 12 bases between. The CDR3 spans 14 residues.

This chain links TRBV7-6 with TRBJ2-3, with TRBD2 identical over 8 bases. V lost 3 bases and J lost 3; bases outside the gene matches: 2. CDR3 size: 14 residues. From germline, CDR1 is SGHVS and CDR2 FNYEAQ. The CDR3 nucleotides are TGTGCCAGCAGCTTGGCGGGAGGAACAGATACGCAGTATTTT. This gives the protein CASSLAGGTDTQYF. Complete variable domain (other parts from reference TRBV7-6 and TRBJ2-3): GAGVSQSPRYKVTKRGQDVALRCDPISGHVSLYWYRQALGQGPEFLTYFNYEAQQDKSGLPNDRFSAERPEGSISTLTIQRTEQRDSAMYRCASSLAGGTDTQYFGPGTRLTVL.

The chain carries TRBV4-3 and TRBJ2-7; 10 positions agree with TRBD2. Germline V gene lookup returns CDR1 LGHNA and CDR2 YSLEER. V gave up 3 bases and J gave up 1 base; unmatched junction bases: 15. CDR3 size: 19 residues. CDR3 in amino acids: CASSQALLAGLQSSYEQYF. CDR3 coding DNA: TGCGCCAGCAGCCAGGCCTTACTAGCGGGGCTGCAATCTTCCTACGAGCAGTACTTC.

The chain carries TRBV4-3 and TRBJ2-7; 15 bases align to TRBD2. The CDR3 runs 18 residues. With 3 bases clipped from V and 3 bases from J, the junction kept 9 bases outside the gene matches. Germline CDR1 LGHNA, CDR2 YSLEER. CDR3 nucleotides: TGCGCCAGCAGCCAGGAAAATATGGGACTAGCGGGAGGCTACGAGCAGTACTTC. Residues: CASSQENMGLAGGYEQYF.

CDR3 in amino acids: CASRGGAYQVINQPQHF. Written as DNA, the CDR3 is TGTGCCAGCAGAGGGGGTGCCTACCAGGTTATCAATCAGCCCCAGCATTTT. The rearrangement links TRBV28 to TRBJ1-5; D is perhaps TRBD1 (6 bases). The CDR3 is 17 amino acids. The germline V and J ends were trimmed by 6 bases and 3 bases, with 21 bases remaining between them. The germline CDR1 and CDR2 sequences are MDHEN and SYDVKM.

This chain joins TRBV28 and TRBJ2-7; 10 bases are shared with TRBD2. Germline V gene sequence: CDR1 MDHEN, CDR2 SYDVKM. CDR3 size: 18 residues. V lost 3 bases and J lost 0; bases outside the gene matches: 11. CDR3 nucleotides: TGTGCCAGCAGTTTGACGACTAGCGGGCCGGGGAGCTCCTACGAGCAGTACTTC. It yields the protein CASSLTTSGPGSSYEQYF.

The chain has TRBV6-5 and TRBJ2-1, with TRBD2 as a possible D gene (6 bases). CDR3 size: 14 residues. Germline values: CDR1 MNHEY, CDR2 SVGAGI. Trimming left V 6 bases short and J 6 bases short, with 15 bases between. CDR3 protein: CASSQTRVGNEQFF. The CDR3 coding sequence is TGTGCCAGCAGCCAGACTAGAGTGGGCAATGAGCAGTTCTTC.